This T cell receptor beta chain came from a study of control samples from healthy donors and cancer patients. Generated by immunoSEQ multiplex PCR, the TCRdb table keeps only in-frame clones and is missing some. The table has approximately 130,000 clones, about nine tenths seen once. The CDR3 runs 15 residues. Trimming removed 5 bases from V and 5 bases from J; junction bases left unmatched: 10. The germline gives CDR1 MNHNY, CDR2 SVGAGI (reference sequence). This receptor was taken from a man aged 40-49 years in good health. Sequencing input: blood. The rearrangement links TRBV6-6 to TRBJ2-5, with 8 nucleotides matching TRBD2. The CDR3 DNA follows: TGTGCCAGCAGTGATCAGGGACTAGATGGGGAGACCCAGTACTTC. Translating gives CASSDQGLDGETQYF.